This TCR beta chain derives from a study of beta chain features in type 1 diabetes. Study-level findings and limits: Insertion counts at VDJ junctions were lower in type 1 diabetes patients, who also showed more deletions there. Patients' naive, central memory and Treg TCRB repertoires seemed closer to one another than those of healthy donors.

V lost 0 bases to trimming and J lost 1 base, with 5 bases between them. Per the germline V gene, CDR1 is MNHEY and CDR2 is SVGAGI. This CDR3 has 14 residues. Of note for this clone: No antigen is known for it. This sample includes further DNA sequences coding for the same CDR3.

The isolated RNA, all of it, was reverse transcribed, so expressed TCRB transcripts were what got sequenced. Profiling relied on immunoSEQ multiplex PCR, and the TCRdb table lists in-frame clones only, not all of them. The profile shows hundreds of thousands of clones, 15% to 20% of them singletons. This clonotype was obtained from a woman aged 18-29 years in good health. This sequence joins TRBV6-5 and TRBJ2-3; the D is unclear. The sample was naive CD4+ T cells from blood. Written as DNA, the CDR3 is TGTGCCAGCAGTTACTCCGGCGGCACAGATACGCAGTATTTT. This translates into CASSYSGGTDTQYF.